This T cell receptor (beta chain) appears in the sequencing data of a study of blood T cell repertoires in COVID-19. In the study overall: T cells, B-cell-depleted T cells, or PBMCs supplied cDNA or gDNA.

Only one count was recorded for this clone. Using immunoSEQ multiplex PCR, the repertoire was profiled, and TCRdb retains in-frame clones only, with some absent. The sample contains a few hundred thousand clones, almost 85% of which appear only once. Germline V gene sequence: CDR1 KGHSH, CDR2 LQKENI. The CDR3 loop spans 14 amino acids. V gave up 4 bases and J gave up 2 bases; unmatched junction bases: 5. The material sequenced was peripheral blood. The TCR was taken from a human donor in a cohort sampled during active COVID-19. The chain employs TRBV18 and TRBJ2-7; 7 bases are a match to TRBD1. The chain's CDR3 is CASSLSGTAYEQYF. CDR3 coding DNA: TGTGCCAGCTCACTCTCCGGGACAGCCTACGAGCAGTACTTC.